This paragraph covers one T cell receptor beta chain sequence. This sample was taken from a study of blood T cell repertoires in COVID-19. Across the study: Whether acute or convalescent, the COVID-19 samples came from the United States, Italy and Spain. PBMCs, B-cell-depleted T cells, or T cells were the source of the cDNA or gDNA that made up the material.

CDR1 and CDR2 from the germline V gene are MGHRA and YSYEKL. This CDR3 region has 18 residues. V lost 1 base to trimming and J lost 3 bases; unmatched junction nucleotides: 6. This study enrolled people aged about 18 to 90 from about 24 US geographic areas. Participant-reported clinical history was the basis for cohort assignment. Clones were sequenced by immunoSEQ multiplex PCR, and TCRdb holds only the in-frame ones, with some missing. The sample carries 200,000 to 250,000 clones, about four fifths recorded once. The chain combines TRBV4-1 with TRBJ2-3; 14 nucleotides align to TRBD2. Sequencing used PBMCs or T cells enriched from blood (not recorded which). This clonotype originated in a woman between 40 and 55 years old with acute COVID-19. CDR3 sequence (DNA): TGCGCCAGCAGCCAAGGGACTAGCGGGAGGAGAAGGACAGATACGCAGTATTTT. It encodes CASSQGTSGRRRTDTQYF.